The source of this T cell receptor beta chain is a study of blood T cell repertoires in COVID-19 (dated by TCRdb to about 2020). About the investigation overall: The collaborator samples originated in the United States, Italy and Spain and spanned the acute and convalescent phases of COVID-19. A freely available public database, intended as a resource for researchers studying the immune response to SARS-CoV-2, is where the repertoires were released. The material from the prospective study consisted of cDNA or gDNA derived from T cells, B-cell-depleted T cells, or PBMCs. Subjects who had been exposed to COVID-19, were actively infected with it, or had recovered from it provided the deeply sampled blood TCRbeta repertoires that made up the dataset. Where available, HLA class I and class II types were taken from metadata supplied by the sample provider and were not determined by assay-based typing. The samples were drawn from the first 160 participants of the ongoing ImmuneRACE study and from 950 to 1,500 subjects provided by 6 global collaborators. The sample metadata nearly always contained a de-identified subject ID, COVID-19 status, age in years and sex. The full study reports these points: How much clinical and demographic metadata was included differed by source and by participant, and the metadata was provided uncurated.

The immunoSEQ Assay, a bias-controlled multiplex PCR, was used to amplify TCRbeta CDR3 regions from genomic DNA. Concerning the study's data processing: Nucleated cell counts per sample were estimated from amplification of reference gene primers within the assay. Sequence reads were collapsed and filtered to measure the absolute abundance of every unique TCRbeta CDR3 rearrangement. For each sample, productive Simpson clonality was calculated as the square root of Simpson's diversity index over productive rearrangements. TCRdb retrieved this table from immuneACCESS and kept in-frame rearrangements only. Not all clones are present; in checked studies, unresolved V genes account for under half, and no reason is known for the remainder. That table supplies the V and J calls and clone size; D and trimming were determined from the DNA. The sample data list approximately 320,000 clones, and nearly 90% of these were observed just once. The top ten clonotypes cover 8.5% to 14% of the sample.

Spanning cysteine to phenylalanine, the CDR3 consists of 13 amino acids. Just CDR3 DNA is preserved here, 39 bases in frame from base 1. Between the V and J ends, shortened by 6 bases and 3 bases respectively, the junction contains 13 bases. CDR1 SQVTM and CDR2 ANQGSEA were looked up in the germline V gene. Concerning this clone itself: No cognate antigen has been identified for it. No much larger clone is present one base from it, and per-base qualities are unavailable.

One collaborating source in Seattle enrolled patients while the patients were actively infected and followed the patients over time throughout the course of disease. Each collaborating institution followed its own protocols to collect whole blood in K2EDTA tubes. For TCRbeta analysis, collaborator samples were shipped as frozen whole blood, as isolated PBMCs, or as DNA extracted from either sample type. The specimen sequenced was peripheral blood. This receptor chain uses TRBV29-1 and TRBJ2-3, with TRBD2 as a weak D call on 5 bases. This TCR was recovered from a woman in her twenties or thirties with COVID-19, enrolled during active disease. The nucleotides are TGCAGCGTCCGCCAGCGGAGGACAGATACGCAGTATTTT. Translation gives CSVRQRRTDTQYF.